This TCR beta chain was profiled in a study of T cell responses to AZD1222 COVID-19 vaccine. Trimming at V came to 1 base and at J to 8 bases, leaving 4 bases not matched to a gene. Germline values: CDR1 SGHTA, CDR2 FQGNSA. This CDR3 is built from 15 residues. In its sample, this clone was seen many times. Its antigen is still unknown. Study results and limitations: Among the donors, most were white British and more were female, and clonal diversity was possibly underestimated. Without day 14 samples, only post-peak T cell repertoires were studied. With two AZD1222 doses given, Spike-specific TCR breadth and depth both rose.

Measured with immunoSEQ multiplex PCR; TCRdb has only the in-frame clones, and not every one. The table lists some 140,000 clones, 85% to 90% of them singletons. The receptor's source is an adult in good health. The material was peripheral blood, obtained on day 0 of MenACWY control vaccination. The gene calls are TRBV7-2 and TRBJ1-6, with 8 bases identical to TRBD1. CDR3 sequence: CASSLVNRGDSPLHF. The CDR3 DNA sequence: TGTGCCAGCAGCTTAGTCAACAGGGGGGATTCACCCCTCCACTTT.